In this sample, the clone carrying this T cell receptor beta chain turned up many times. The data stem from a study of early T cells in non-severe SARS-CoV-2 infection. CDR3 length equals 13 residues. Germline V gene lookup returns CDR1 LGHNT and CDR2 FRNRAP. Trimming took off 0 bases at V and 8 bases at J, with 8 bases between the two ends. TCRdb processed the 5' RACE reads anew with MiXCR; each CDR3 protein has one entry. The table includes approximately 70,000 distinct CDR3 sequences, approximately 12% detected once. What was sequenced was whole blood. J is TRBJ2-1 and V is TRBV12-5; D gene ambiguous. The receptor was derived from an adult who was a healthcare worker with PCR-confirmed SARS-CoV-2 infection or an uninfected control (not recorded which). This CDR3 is CASGLVAWDEQFF. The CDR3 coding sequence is TGTGCTAGTGGTTTGGTCGCGTGGGATGAGCAGTTCTTC. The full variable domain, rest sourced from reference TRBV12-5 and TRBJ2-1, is DARVTQTPRHKVTEMGQEVTMRCQPILGHNTVFWYRQTMMQGLELLAYFRNRAPLDDSGMPKDRFSAEMPDATLATLKIQPSEPRDSAVYFCASGLVAWDEQFFGPGTRLTVL.